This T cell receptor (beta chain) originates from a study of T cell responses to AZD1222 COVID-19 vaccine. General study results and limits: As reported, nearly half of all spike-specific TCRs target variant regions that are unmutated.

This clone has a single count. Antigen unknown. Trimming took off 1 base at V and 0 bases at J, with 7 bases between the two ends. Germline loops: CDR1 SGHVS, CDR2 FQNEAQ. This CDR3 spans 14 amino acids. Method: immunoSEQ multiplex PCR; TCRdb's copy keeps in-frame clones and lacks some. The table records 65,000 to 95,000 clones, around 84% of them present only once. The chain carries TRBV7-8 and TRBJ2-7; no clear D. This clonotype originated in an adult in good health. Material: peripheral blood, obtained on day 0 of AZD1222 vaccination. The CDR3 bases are TGTGCCAGCAGCTTAGTACCAGCCTCCTACGAGCAGTACTTC. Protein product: CASSLVPASYEQYF.